The next 28 T cell receptor beta chains were all read from a single sample in a study of Ad26.COV2.S vaccination and SARS-CoV-2 variants. Treatment of the sample: roughly 20 received Ad26.COV2.S at low or high dose, single or two shots; 5 received placebo; per-sample allocation not given. Samples were taken on day 63 after the first vaccine or placebo injection. Produced via immunoSEQ multiplex PCR; TCRdb's table is partial and in-frame only. The sample consists of some 340,000 clones, 85% to 90% of them appearing once. The sample consisted of peripheral blood, taken in a trial of Ad26.COV2.S vaccine versus placebo. The source is a person aged 18-60 years who received the Ad26.COV2.S COVID-19 vaccine or a placebo.

V usage is TRBV7-2 and J usage is TRBJ1-2; 7 nucleotides agree with TRBD1. CDR3 length: 20 amino acids. J lost 0 bases, V lost 0 bases, and 16 bases had no gene match. Germline V gene sequence: CDR1 SGHTA, CDR2 FQGNSA. The CDR3 spells CASSLAQGTSFGLANYGYTF. CDR3 in DNA: TGTGCCAGCAGCTTAGCACAGGGGACTTCATTCGGACTAGCTAACTATGGCTACACCTTC. The full variable domain, rest sourced from reference TRBV7-2 and TRBJ1-2, is GAGVSQSPSNKVTEKGKDVELRCDPISGHTALYWYRQSLGQGLEFLIYFQGNSAPDKSGLPSDRFSAERTGGSVSTLTIQRTQQEDSAVYLCASSLAQGTSFGLANYGYTFGSGTRLTVV.

The gene calls are TRBV7-2 and TRBJ2-3; TRBD2 matches at 11 bases. Germline V gene sequence: CDR1 SGHTA, CDR2 FQGNSA. This CDR3 is built from 16 residues. V lost 3 bases and J lost 2; bases outside the gene matches: 4. The chain's CDR3 is CASSFSLAGATDTQYF. CDR3 coding DNA: TGTGCCAGCAGCTTTTCACTAGCGGGGGCCACAGATACGCAGTATTTT.

V usage is TRBV5-1 and J usage is TRBJ1-1, with 9 positions matching TRBD1. Trimming at V came to 3 bases and at J to 12 bases, leaving 12 bases not matched to a gene. The CDR3 totals 14 residues. Germline V lookup: CDR1 SGHRS, CDR2 YFSETQ. CDR3 DNA: TGCGCCAGCAGCTCAGGACAGGGGCCCTTTGAGTCTTTCTTT. Translating gives CASSSGQGPFESFF.

The chain has TRBV6-2 or TRBV6-3 and TRBJ1-2; the D is unclear. CDR1 and CDR2 from the germline V gene are MNHEY and SVGEGT. The CDR3 sequence is 13 residues long. V lost 1 base to trimming and J lost 6 bases, with 9 bases between them. CDR3 in amino acids: CASSYFNRDGYTF. The CDR3, as DNA: TGTGCCAGCAGTTACTTTAACCGAGATGGCTACACCTTC.

The gene calls are TRBV7-9 and TRBJ2-1; 13 bases are shared with TRBD2. V lost 5 bases and J lost 1; bases outside the gene matches: 8. CDR3 length equals 18 residues. Germline CDR1 and CDR2: SEHNR and FQNEAQ (reference sequence). CDR3: CASSVTSGGVFSYNEQFF. The CDR3 coding sequence is TGTGCCAGCAGCGTAACTAGCGGGGGGGTATTTTCCTACAATGAGCAGTTCTTC.

This chain joins TRBV5-1 and TRBJ1-6; possibly TRBD1 for D (5 bases). The germline V and J ends were trimmed by 0 bases and 7 bases, with 17 bases remaining between them. The V gene's germline CDR1 is SGHRS and CDR2 YFSETQ. CDR3 size: 17 residues. The CDR3 protein is CASSLGGSTPGNSPLHF. CDR3 bases: TGCGCCAGCAGCTTGGGGGGCAGCACTCCTGGGAATTCACCCCTCCACTTT.

The chain employs TRBV5-6 and TRBJ2-7, with D possibly matching TRBD1 (6 bases). Trimming removed 1 base at V and 2 bases at J, with 10 bases between. The CDR3 spans 14 residues. The germline V gene encodes CDR1 SGHDT and CDR2 YYEEEE. The CDR3 nucleotides are TGTGCCAGCAGCTTGTCAGGGGTCACCTACGAGCAGTACTTC. Translating gives CASSLSGVTYEQYF.

V usage is TRBV3-1 (or the pseudogene TRBV3-2) and J usage is TRBJ2-6, with no clear D. This CDR3 spans 15 amino acids. The germline V and J ends were trimmed by 4 bases and 0 bases, with 7 bases remaining between them. Germline V gene sequence: CDR1 LGHDT, CDR2 YNNKEL (reference sequence). CDR3 region: CASSPVVSGANVLTF. The CDR3 DNA reads TGTGCCAGCAGCCCGGTGGTCTCTGGGGCCAACGTCCTGACTTTC.

The CDR3 loop is CSASKGGAGTDTQYF. The CDR3 coding sequence is TGCAGTGCTAGTAAGGGGGGCGCCGGCACAGATACGCAGTATTTT. The chain employs TRBV20-1 and TRBJ2-3; D assignment may be TRBD1 or TRBD2 (6 bases each). Trimming stripped 3 bases from V and 1 base from J, with 14 bases between. Per the germline V gene, CDR1 is DFQATT and CDR2 is SNEGSKA (reference sequence). This CDR3 spans 15 amino acids.

This clone has only a few counts. The V and J genes are TRBV5-1 and TRBJ1-6, with TRBD1 matching over 7 bases. The CDR3 length is 14 residues. Unmatched junction bases numbered 5, after V lost 4 bases and J lost 7 bases. Germline values: CDR1 SGHRS, CDR2 YFSETQ. CDR3 amino acids: CASSQGTVNSPLHF. CDR3 DNA: TGCGCCAGCAGCCAAGGGACAGTAAATTCACCCCTCCACTTT.

This clone is a singleton in its sample. This chain connects TRBV11-2 to TRBJ1-6; D not certain. Trimming removed 2 bases at V and 15 bases at J, with 14 bases between. The CDR3 consists of 13 residues. Germline loops: CDR1 SGHAT, CDR2 FQNNGV. The CDR3 DNA reads as TGTGCCAGCAGCTTAACTGGGGTCGGTCTCCTCCACTTT. As protein: CASSLTGVGLLHF.

J is TRBJ2-4 and V is TRBV3-1 (or the pseudogene TRBV3-2); a possible D gene is TRBD1 (6 bases). Trimming shortened V by 3 bases and J by 0 bases, and 15 bases separated the two germline ends. The CDR3 loop spans 17 amino acids. In germline, CDR1 is LGHDT, CDR2 YNNKEL (reference sequence). Here the CDR3 reads CASSQQDSQIAKNIQYF. CDR3 nucleotides: TGTGCCAGCAGCCAGCAGGACAGTCAAATAGCCAAAAACATTCAGTACTTC.

The V call is TRBV6-6, the J call TRBJ2-1; D is possibly TRBD1 or TRBD2 (5 bases each). The CDR3 loop spans 16 amino acids. The V end was cut by 5 bases, the J end by 1 base, with 15 bases between. CDR1 is MNHNY, CDR2 SVGAGI, per germline (reference sequence). CDR3 nucleotide sequence: TGTGCCAGCAGTCCCTGGGGCAGAGGGTCCTACAATGAGCAGTTCTTC. This codes for CASSPWGRGSYNEQFF.

The chain is built from TRBV18 and TRBJ2-2; a weak D match, TRBD1 (5 bases). The CDR3 covers 16 residues. CDR1 and CDR2 from the germline V gene are KGHSH and LQKENI. The V and J ends lost 1 base and 5 bases respectively, with 14 bases between them. The CDR3 here is CASSPQSGPRTGELFF. CDR3 DNA sequence: TGTGCCAGCTCACCACAGTCAGGGCCGAGGACCGGGGAGCTGTTTTTT.

This clone was counted between two and nine times. The genes are TRBV7-6 and TRBJ1-1; D might be TRBD1 (5 bases). CDR1 SGHVS and CDR2 FNYEAQ come from the germline V gene. Deletions cut 2 bases from V and 6 bases from J, with 10 bases between. The CDR3 loop spans 13 amino acids. The CDR3 spells CASSLQGGAEAFF. The CDR3 nucleotides are TGTGCCAGCAGCTTACAGGGTGGGGCTGAAGCTTTCTTT.

The chain joins TRBV9 to TRBJ2-1; 12 positions agree with TRBD2. Trimming took 0 bases from V and 3 from J; bases not matched to a gene: 4. There are 17 residues in the CDR3. The germline CDR1 and CDR2 sequences are SGDLS and YYNGEE. The CDR3 is CASSVATSGGRYNEQFF. The CDR3 DNA follows: TGTGCCAGCAGCGTAGCGACTAGCGGGGGCCGCTACAATGAGCAGTTCTTC.

The gene calls are TRBV6-5 and TRBJ1-3; the D gene is possibly TRBD1 (5 bases). The germline V and J ends were trimmed by 6 bases and 0 bases, with 12 bases remaining between them. The CDR3 runs 15 residues. Per germline, CDR1 MNHEY and CDR2 SVGAGI. This CDR3 is CASSAGGSSGNTIYF. Here the CDR3 DNA reads TGTGCCAGCAGCGCCGGGGGTAGCTCTGGAAACACCATATATTTT.

V gene TRBV3-1 (or the pseudogene TRBV3-2) combines with J gene TRBJ1-2; 8 nucleotides line up with TRBD1. With V trimmed by 0 bases and J by 7 bases, 16 bases remained unmatched. This CDR3 is built from 18 residues. CDR1 and CDR2 from the germline V gene are LGHDT and YNNKEL (reference sequence). The CDR3 here is CASSQDITGQGIPGGYTF. The CDR3 nucleotides read TGTGCCAGCAGCCAAGATATAACAGGACAGGGTATACCGGGTGGCTACACCTTC.

The J gene is TRBJ2-3, the V gene TRBV9, with D perhaps matching TRBD2 (7 bases). Germline V gene lookup returns CDR1 SGDLS and CDR2 YYNGEE. The V and J ends lost 4 bases and 2 bases respectively, with 17 bases between them. The CDR3 consists of 16 residues. In DNA, the CDR3 is TGTGCCAGCAGCCTTCGGGGGGCGTTGACCACAGATACGCAGTATTTT. It is translated as CASSLRGALTTDTQYF.

The chain combines TRBV20-1 with TRBJ2-7; the D is unclear. CDR3 length: 14 residues. The V end was cut by 3 bases, the J end by 0 bases, with 12 bases between. Germline loops: CDR1 DFQATT, CDR2 SNEGSKA (reference sequence). CDR3 in amino acids: CSASPRISSYEQYF. In DNA, the CDR3 is TGCAGTGCTAGTCCCAGGATTAGCTCCTACGAGCAGTACTTC.

The genes are TRBV7-2 and TRBJ2-7; tentatively, D is TRBD1 (7 bases). Germline CDR1 and CDR2: SGHTA and FQGNSA. V was clipped by 0 bases and J by 4 bases, with 16 bases between them. This CDR3 is built from 16 residues. CDR3 region: CASSLARGESGYEQYF. In nucleotides, the CDR3 is TGTGCCAGCAGCTTAGCCAGGGGGGAAAGTGGTTACGAGCAGTACTTC. Supplemented by reference TRBV7-2 and TRBJ2-7, the full variable domain reads GAGVSQSPSNKVTEKGKDVELRCDPISGHTALYWYRQSLGQGLEFLIYFQGNSAPDKSGLPSDRFSAERTGGSVSTLTIQRTQQEDSAVYLCASSLARGESGYEQYFGPGTRLTVT.

The V gene is TRBV3-1 (or the pseudogene TRBV3-2), the J gene TRBJ2-7, with D hard to call. Trimming took 6 bases from V and 0 from J, leaving 9 bases between them. Germline lookup yields CDR1 LGHDT and CDR2 YNNKEL (reference sequence). This CDR3 is built from 13 residues. This CDR3 reads CASRRRSSYEQYF. The DNA for the CDR3 is TGTGCCAGCAGGCGAAGGAGCTCCTACGAGCAGTACTTC.

Turning to this clone: The same CDR3 is also encoded by other DNA sequences in this sample. The V and J genes are TRBV27 and TRBJ2-7; the match to TRBD1 covers 8 bases. The CDR3 sequence is 14 residues long. Trimming cost V 2 bases and J 2 bases; bases outside gene matches: 2. Germline CDR1 reads MNHEY; CDR2 reads SMNVEV (reference sequence). The CDR3 sequence is CASSLGQGPYEQYF. CDR3 DNA: TGTGCCAGCAGTTTAGGACAGGGACCCTACGAGCAGTACTTC.

The V gene is TRBV30, the J gene TRBJ1-1; D not resolved. Between the trimmed V and J ends, which lost 2 bases and 4 bases, there was a span of 11 bases. Germline values: CDR1 GTSNPN, CDR2 SVGIG (reference sequence). The length of the CDR3 is 13 residues. Here the CDR3 reads CAWSIQMVTEAFF. In DNA, the CDR3 is TGTGCCTGGAGTATACAAATGGTCACTGAAGCTTTCTTT.

A single count supports this clone. The CDR3 nucleotides read TGTGCCAGCAGTTTAGGGGGCTCGGGCACAGATACGCAGTATTTT. Residues: CASSLGGSGTDTQYF. This chain uses TRBV5-4 with TRBJ2-3, with TRBD1 identical over 7 bases. The CDR3 contains 15 residues. Germline trimming cut 5 bases from V and 1 base from J; bases unmatched to any gene: 7. Germline V gene data show CDR1 as SGHNT and CDR2 as YYREEE (reference sequence). The complete variable domain, with remaining parts taken from reference TRBV5-4 and TRBJ2-3, reads ETGVTQSPTHLIKTRGQQVTLRCSSQSGHNTVSWYQQALGQGPQFIFQYYREEENGRGNFPPRFSGLQFPNYSSELNVNALELDDSALYLCASSLGGSGTDTQYFGPGTRLTVL.

V usage is TRBV30 and J usage is TRBJ1-4, with D perhaps TRBD1 (5 bases). V was shortened by 1 base and J by 6 bases, with 15 bases between the two germline ends. The CDR3 has 15 residues. Germline CDR1 is GTSNPN and CDR2 is SVGIG (reference sequence). CDR3 loop: CAWSGGGREDEKLFF. CDR3 coding DNA: TGTGCCTGGAGTGGAGGTGGCAGGGAGGATGAAAAACTGTTTTTT.

The chain couples TRBV6-5 to TRBJ2-7, with 8 bases fitting TRBD1. V lost 6 bases, J lost 2 bases, and 3 bases stayed unmatched. Germline V lookup: CDR1 MNHEY, CDR2 SVGAGI. The CDR3 is 13 residues long. The CDR3 DNA reads as TGTGCCAGCAGGACAGGGGAAACCTACGAGCAGTACTTC. Translated: CASRTGETYEQYF.

This chain joins TRBV10-3 and TRBJ2-7; 7 nucleotides match TRBD1. Germline V CDR1 and CDR2: ENHRY, SYGVKD. The junction had 5 bases not matched to a gene; V was cut back by 11 bases and J by 4 bases. CDR3 length: 11 amino acids. CDR3 protein: CAHGTDYEQYF. The CDR3 DNA reads as TGTGCCCACGGGACAGATTACGAGCAGTACTTC.